These 13 T cell receptor beta chains were sequenced from one sample in a study of T-cell memory formation after mild COVID-19. TCRdb reanalysed the 5' RACE reads using MiXCR and keeps one entry per CDR3 protein. The sample comprises fewer than 350,000 distinct CDR3 sequences, more than 15% of which are singletons, and roughly 23% rests with the top ten. Sequences were obtained from PBMCs or a T cell subset sorted from them (not recorded which). The receptors were sampled from a man aged 18 to 29 who had mild COVID-19 (a few samples of this study predate the infection). Cell type and time point are not known.

This chain connects TRBV2 to TRBJ1-1; tentative D call: TRBD1 (6 bases). The CDR3 length is 14 residues. In germline, CDR1 is SNHLY, CDR2 FYNNEI. Trimming cost V 8 bases and J 4 bases, with 17 bases left between them. The CDR3 is CASQVLGGITEAFF. DNA of the CDR3: TGTGCCAGCCAAGTTCTCGGGGGCATCACTGAAGCTTTCTTT.

This clonotype was recorded a few times. This chain joins TRBV4-3 and TRBJ2-2; no reliable D call. This CDR3 region has 14 residues. CDR1 is LGHNA, CDR2 YSLEER, per germline. V was trimmed by 1 base and J by 5 bases, leaving 8 bases between them. The CDR3 sequence: CASSQVEGTGELFF. The CDR3 coding sequence is TGCGCCAGCAGCCAAGTGGAAGGGACCGGGGAGCTGTTTTTT.

This clonotype appeared many times. V gene TRBV2 combines with J gene TRBJ2-2, with TRBD2 identical over 9 bases. After removal of 6 bases from V and 0 bases from J, the junction contained 2 bases not matched to a gene. In germline, CDR1 is SNHLY, CDR2 FYNNEI. This CDR3 contains 15 residues. In DNA, the CDR3 is TGTGCCAGCAGCGGACTAGCGTCGAACACCGGGGAGCTGTTTTTT. Residues: CASSGLASNTGELFF.

This clonotype was seen more than once but under ten times. The genes are TRBV20-1 and TRBJ1-5, with D possibly being TRBD1 (6 bases). CDR3 length: 13 residues. Germline CDR1 and CDR2: DFQATT and SNEGSKA (reference sequence). Trimming pared 1 base from V and 7 bases from J, leaving 11 bases between. CDR3 sequence reads: CSARVRGAQPQHF. Here the CDR3 DNA reads TGCAGTGCTAGAGTCAGGGGAGCCCAGCCCCAGCATTTT.

This clonotype was detected only a few times. This chain joins TRBV7-2 and TRBJ1-1; D is possibly TRBD1 (6 bases). CDR1 SGHTA and CDR2 FQGNSA come from the germline V gene. V was cut by 3 bases and J by 4 bases, with 15 bases left in between. This CDR3 has 15 amino acids. The CDR3 is CASSFAGGAGTEAFF. CDR3 sequence (DNA): TGTGCCAGCAGCTTTGCCGGGGGGGCAGGCACTGAAGCTTTCTTT.

This clonotype has only one observation. V gene TRBV19 combines with J gene TRBJ1-6, with 8 bases matching TRBD1. CDR3 length: 13 amino acids. CDR1 and CDR2 from the germline V gene are LNHDA and SQIVND (reference sequence). The junction had 0 bases not matched to a gene; V was cut back by 6 bases and J by 5 bases. The CDR3 nucleotides read TGTGCCAGTAGGACAGGGGATAATTCACCCCTCCACTTT. Translation: CASRTGDNSPLHF.

The chain is built from TRBV27 and TRBJ1-6; D is possibly TRBD1 (6 bases). This CDR3 comprises 12 residues. V gave up 2 bases and J gave up 10 bases, with 6 bases separating them. Germline values: CDR1 MNHEY, CDR2 SMNVEV (reference sequence). CDR3 sequence: CASSLQGSPLHF. CDR3 nucleotide sequence: TGTGCCAGCAGTTTACAGGGGTCACCCCTCCACTTT.

The table lists this clonotype with a few counts. The CDR3 nucleotides read TGTGCCAGCAGTCGGGACAGGGGATCTAACGCTGGGGCCAACGTCCTGACTTTC. The encoded protein is CASSRDRGSNAGANVLTF. This chain uses TRBV6-2 or TRBV6-3 with TRBJ2-6, with 10 positions matching TRBD1. Trimming cost V 5 bases and J 2 bases; bases outside gene matches: 9. The CDR3 extends over 18 amino acids. The germline CDR1 and CDR2 sequences are MNHEY and SVGEGT.

This clonotype was observed at least ten times. The chain carries TRBV7-2 and TRBJ2-5, with 7 positions matching TRBD1. Germline CDR1 is SGHTA and CDR2 is FQGNSA. V lost 5 bases to trimming and J lost 3 bases; unmatched junction nucleotides: 3. CDR3 size: 13 residues. The CDR3 region is CASSVGQEETQYF. DNA for the CDR3: TGTGCCAGCAGCGTAGGACAGGAAGAGACCCAGTACTTC.

This clonotype was detected a few times. The rearrangement links TRBV5-6 to TRBJ2-3, with D tentatively TRBD2 (6 bases). From germline, CDR1 is SGHDT and CDR2 YYEEEE. The CDR3 spans 15 residues. V was pared by 4 bases and J by 2 bases, with 14 bases between. Written as DNA, the CDR3 is TGTGCCAGCAGCCCCGCCGGGACTGTCACAGATACGCAGTATTTT. Protein: CASSPAGTVTDTQYF.

The J gene is TRBJ2-1, the V gene TRBV29-1; D is perhaps TRBD1 (6 bases). Germline-derived CDR1 and CDR2 are SQVTM and ANQGSEA. Trimming left V 6 bases short and J 2 bases short, with 17 bases between. CDR3 length: 15 residues. The DNA of the CDR3 is TGCAGCGTGACTCTACAGGGACCTACCTACAATGAGCAGTTCTTC. It yields the protein CSVTLQGPTYNEQFF.

V is TRBV30 and J is TRBJ1-1; 7 positions agree with TRBD1. The CDR3 extends over 12 amino acids. The germline V gene encodes CDR1 GTSNPN and CDR2 SVGIG (reference sequence). The junction had 6 bases not matched to a gene; V was cut back by 0 bases and J by 11 bases. In DNA form, the CDR3 reads TGTGCCTGGAGTGTACTACAGGGGTTGGCTTTCTTT. This gives the protein CAWSVLQGLAFF.

In this sample, this clonotype turned up many times. A junction end diverges from the germline sequence, so it may reflect a read error. The rearrangement joins TRBV30 to TRBJ1-1, with a tentative D call TRBD1 (5 bases). The CDR3 loop spans 13 amino acids. Germline lookup yields CDR1 GTSNPN and CDR2 SVGIG (reference sequence). In nucleotides, the CDR3 is TGCGCTCTGGGGCGTGGTTTTGGGACTGAAGCTTTCTTT. This gives the protein CALGRGFGTEAFF.